The 3 T cell receptor beta chains presented below share a single source sample, sequenced in a study of T cells in women clearing cervical HPV infection. Only in-frame clones appear in the TCRdb table, and some are missing; sequencing was by immunoSEQ multiplex PCR. Recorded for this sample: tens of thousands of clones. The sequenced material came from blood buffy coat. These receptors came from a woman between 18 and 75 years old with a cervical HPV16 infection that either progressed to CIN3+ or cleared (not recorded which).

Notes on this clone: The read halts 3 residues ahead of the CDR3 end, with the missing end drawn from the germline J gene. The chain uses TRBV5-1 and TRBJ1-1, with D tentatively TRBD1 (5 bases). The length of the CDR3 is 14 residues. Germline values: CDR1 SGHRS, CDR2 YFSETQ. V dropped 1 base and J dropped 0 bases, with 7 bases sitting between them. The sequenced part of the CDR3 DNA is TGCGCCAGCAGCTTGACAGGAATGAACACTGAA. It translates to CASSLTGMNTE. The entire CDR3 reads CASSLTGMNTEAFF.

As to this clone: The read finishes 3 residues shy of the CDR3 end, and the germline J gene is used to complete it. V and J are TRBV11-2 and TRBJ2-7; D is perhaps TRBD2 (7 bases). This CDR3 has 15 amino acids. CDR1 and CDR2 (germline): SGHAT, FQNNGV. The ends were cut back, 6 bases at V and 2 bases at J, with 17 bases in the middle. CDR3 DNA, as far as it was read: TGTGCCAGCAGTCAGGGGCGGGAGTTCCCCTACGAG. Its protein is CASSQGREFPYE. The complete CDR3 sequence is CASSQGREFPYEQYF.

Points on this clone: The read ends 3 residues shy of where the CDR3 ends; the end is completed using the germline J gene. The rearrangement joins TRBV7-9 to TRBJ1-2; no reliable D call. The V gene's germline CDR1 is SEHNR and CDR2 FQNEAQ (reference sequence). Deletions cut 2 bases from V and 4 bases from J, with 8 bases between. The CDR3 covers 13 residues. The CDR3 spells CASSLTETYGYTF. The DNA read from the CDR3 is TGTGCCAGCAGCTTAACAGAGACCTATGGC. Supplemented by reference TRBV7-9 and TRBJ1-2, the full variable domain reads DTGVSQNPRHKITKRGQNVTFRCDPISEHNRLYWYRQTLGQGPEFLTYFQNEAQLEKSRLLSDRFSAERPKGSFSTLEIQRTEQGDSAMYLCASSLTETYGYTFGSGTRLTVV.